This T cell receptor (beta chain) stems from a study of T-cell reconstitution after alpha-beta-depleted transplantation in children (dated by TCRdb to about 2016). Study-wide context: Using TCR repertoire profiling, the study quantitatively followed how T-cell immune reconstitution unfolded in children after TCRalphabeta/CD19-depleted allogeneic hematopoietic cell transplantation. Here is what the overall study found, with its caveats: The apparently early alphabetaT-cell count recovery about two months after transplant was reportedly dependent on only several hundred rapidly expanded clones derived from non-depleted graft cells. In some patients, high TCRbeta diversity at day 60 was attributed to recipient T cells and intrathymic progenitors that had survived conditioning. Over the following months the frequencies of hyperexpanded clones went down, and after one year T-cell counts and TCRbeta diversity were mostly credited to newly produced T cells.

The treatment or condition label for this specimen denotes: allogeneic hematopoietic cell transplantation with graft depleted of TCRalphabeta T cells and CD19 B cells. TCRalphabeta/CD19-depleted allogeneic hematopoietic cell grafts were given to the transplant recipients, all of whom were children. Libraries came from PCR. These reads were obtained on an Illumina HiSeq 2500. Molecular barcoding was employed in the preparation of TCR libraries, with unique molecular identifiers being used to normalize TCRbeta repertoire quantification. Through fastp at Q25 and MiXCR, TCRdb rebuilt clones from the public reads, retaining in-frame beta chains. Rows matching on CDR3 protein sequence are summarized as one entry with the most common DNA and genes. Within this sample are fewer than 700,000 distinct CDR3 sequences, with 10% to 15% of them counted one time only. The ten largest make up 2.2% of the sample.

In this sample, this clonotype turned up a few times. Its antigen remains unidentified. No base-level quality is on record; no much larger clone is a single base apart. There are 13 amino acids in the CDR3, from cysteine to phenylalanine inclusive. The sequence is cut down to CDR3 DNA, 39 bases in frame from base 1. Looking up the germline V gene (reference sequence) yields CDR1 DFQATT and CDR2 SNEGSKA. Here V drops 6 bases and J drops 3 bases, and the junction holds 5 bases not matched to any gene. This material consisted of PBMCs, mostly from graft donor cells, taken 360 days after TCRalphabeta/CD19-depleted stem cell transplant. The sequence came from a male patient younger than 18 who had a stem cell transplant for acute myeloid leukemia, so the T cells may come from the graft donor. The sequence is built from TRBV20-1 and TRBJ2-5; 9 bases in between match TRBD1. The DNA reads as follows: TGCAGTGCCGGGGACAGGGCTAAAGAGACCCAGTACTTC. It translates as CSAGDRAKETQYF.